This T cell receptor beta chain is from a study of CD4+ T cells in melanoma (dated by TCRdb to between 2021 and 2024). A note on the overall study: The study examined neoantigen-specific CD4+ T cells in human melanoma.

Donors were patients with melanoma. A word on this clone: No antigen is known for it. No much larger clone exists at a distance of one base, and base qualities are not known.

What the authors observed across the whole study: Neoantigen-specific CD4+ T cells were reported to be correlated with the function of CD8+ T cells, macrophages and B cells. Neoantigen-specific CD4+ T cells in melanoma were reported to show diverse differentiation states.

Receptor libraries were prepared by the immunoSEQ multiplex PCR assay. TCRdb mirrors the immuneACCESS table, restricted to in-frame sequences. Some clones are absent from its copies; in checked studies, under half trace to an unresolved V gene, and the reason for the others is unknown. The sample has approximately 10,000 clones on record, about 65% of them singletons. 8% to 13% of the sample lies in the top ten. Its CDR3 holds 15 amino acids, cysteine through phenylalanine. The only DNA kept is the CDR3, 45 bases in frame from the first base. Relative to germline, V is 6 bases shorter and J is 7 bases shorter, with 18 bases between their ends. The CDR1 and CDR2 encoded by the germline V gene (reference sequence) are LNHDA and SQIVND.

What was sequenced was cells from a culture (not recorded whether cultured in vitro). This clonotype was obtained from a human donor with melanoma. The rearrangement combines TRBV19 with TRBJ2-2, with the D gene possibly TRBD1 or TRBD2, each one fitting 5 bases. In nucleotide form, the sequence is TGTGCCAGTAGCCCCTCGGGGCTAAAGGGCGGGGAGCTGTTTTTT. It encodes CASSPSGLKGGELFF.